The subject of this entry is one T cell receptor beta chain. The target antigen is unknown. Trimming stripped 0 bases from V and 5 bases from J, with 13 bases between. The germline gives CDR1 GTSNPN, CDR2 SVGIG (reference sequence). This CDR3 spans 15 amino acids. PCR employed 60 Vbeta and 13 Jbeta primers. Profiled with immunoSEQ multiplex PCR; TCRdb holds only in-frame clones, not every one. The sample has 200,000 to 250,000 clones, 83% seen once. The entry originates in a study of cytomegalovirus exposure and HLA in healthy donors. Study context: Of some 410 genotyped donors, roughly 76% grouped in the Caucasian-associated ancestry cluster. General study findings and limits: TCR beta V segments were, for the most part, productive about 90% or about 30% of the time in an earlier analysis.

The TCR comes from a girl aged 5-17 years in good health and CMV-seronegative. The rearrangement links TRBV30 to TRBJ2-2, with a possible D match to TRBD2 (5 bases). The sequenced sample was PBMCs. CDR3 in amino acids: CAWSVTSLGTGELFF. The DNA of the CDR3 is TGTGCCTGGAGTGTAACTAGTCTCGGGACCGGGGAGCTGTTTTTT.